This record covers a single T cell receptor beta chain. The antigen is unknown. This sample stems from a study of CD8 T cells in Susac syndrome. Study-wide results and caveats: The study conceded that relatively few individuals underwent its TCR sequencing and HLA analysis.

The CDR3 loop spans 15 amino acids. The V gene end was trimmed by 4 bases and the J gene end by 3 bases; junction bases not matched to a gene: 7. The V gene's germline CDR1 is SGHRS and CDR2 YFSETQ. Reverse transcription used roughly 0.45 to 1 ug RNA and random hexamers. Amplification of TCR beta CDR3 spanned 54 Vbeta and 13 Jbeta via immunoSEQ multiplex PCR. TCRdb processed the immunoSEQ multiplex PCR reads anew with MiXCR; each CDR3 protein has one entry. The sample includes under 200,000 distinct CDR3 sequences, over 85% of them seen just once. TEMRA cells were FACS-enriched, and CD8+ and CD4+ T cells were isolated negatively.

The V gene is TRBV5-1, the J gene TRBJ2-5, with 9 bases that match TRBD2. This receptor was identified in a human donor in good health. Sample: CD4+ T cells from PBMCs. CDR3 nucleotides: TGCGCCAGCAGCGCCAGTGGCGGGGGGGAAGAGACCCAGTACTTC. It specifies CASSASGGGEETQYF.